The present T cell receptor beta chain was sequenced within a study of CD8 T cells in ankylosing spondylitis. General study results and limits: The authors reported significant enrichment of disease-linked clones in matched ankylosing spondylitis synovial fluid.

Remarks on this clonotype: What it recognizes is unknown.

Germline V gene sequence: CDR1 MNHEY, CDR2 SVGAGI. V was clipped by 2 bases and J by 2 bases; unmatched bases: 9. This CDR3 is built from 18 residues. TCRdb used MiXCR to reprocess the 5' RACE reads, holding one entry per CDR3 protein. The sample lists hundreds of thousands of distinct CDR3 sequences, roughly a third occurring once. Sequencing was done on a sample of blood, either unsorted or a sorted T cell fraction (not recorded which). The TCR sequence derives from a male donor with ankylosing spondylitis or in good health (not recorded which). This rearrangement joins TRBV6-5 to TRBJ2-5, with 12 bases fitting TRBD1. CDR3 nucleotide sequence: TGTGCCAGCAGTTACAGGGGGACAGGGGGCGCCTGGCAAGAGACCCAGTACTTC. It translates to CASSYRGTGGAWQETQYF.